The 26 T cell receptor beta chains listed next were all sequenced from one sample in a study of blood T cell repertoires in COVID-19. The assay was immunoSEQ multiplex PCR, and TCRdb's table has in-frame clones only and misses some. The sample yields approximately 250,000 clones, more than 70% seen once. The sample taken for sequencing was PBMCs or T cells enriched from blood (not recorded which). The receptor set was obtained from a woman between 40 and 55 years old with acute COVID-19.

The CDR3 DNA sequence: TGTGCCACCAAGAATGGACAGGGCCCCTACGAGCAGTACTTC. Translation: CATKNGQGPYEQYF. The chain uses TRBV19 and TRBJ2-7; TRBD1 aligns across 8 bases. CDR1 and CDR2 (germline): LNHDA, SQIVND (reference sequence). This CDR3 contains 14 residues. The V gene end was trimmed by 10 bases and the J gene end by 2 bases; junction bases not matched to a gene: 10.

The V gene is TRBV5-1, the J gene TRBJ2-7; tentative D call: TRBD2 (5 bases). V lost 0 bases, J lost 7 bases, and 17 bases lay in between. The CDR3 runs 15 residues. Germline V CDR1 and CDR2: SGHRS, YFSETQ. CDR3 DNA: TGCGCCAGCAGCTTGGCCTCCCTAGCAGCCTGGGAGCAGTACGTC. It yields the protein CASSLASLAAWEQYV.

This chain links TRBV15 with TRBJ1-4; tentative D call: TRBD1 (6 bases). Trimming took off 5 bases at V and 8 bases at J, with 18 bases between the two ends. The CDR3 has 15 residues. The germline V gene encodes CDR1 LNHNV and CDR2 YYDKDF (reference sequence). CDR3 in amino acids: CATSGSGTSREKLFF. In DNA form, the CDR3 reads TGTGCCACCAGCGGCTCCGGGACATCGAGAGAAAAACTGTTTTTT. Drawing the rest from reference TRBV15 and TRBJ1-4, the complete variable domain is DAMVIQNPRYQVTQFGKPVTLSCSQTLNHNVMYWYQQKSSQAPKLLFHYYDKDFNNEADTPDNFQSRRPNTSFCFLDIRSPGLGDTAMYLCATSGSGTSREKLFFGSGTQLSVL.

The chain couples TRBV5-1 to TRBJ1-3; no firm D call. Germline V gives CDR1 SGHRS, CDR2 YFSETQ. V lost 3 bases to trimming and J lost 0 bases, with 10 bases between them. This CDR3 comprises 15 residues. CDR3 protein: CASSSQTSSGNTIYF. DNA for the CDR3: TGCGCCAGCAGCTCACAGACTAGCTCTGGAAACACCATATATTTT. Complete variable domain (other parts from reference TRBV5-1 and TRBJ1-3): KAGVTQTPRYLIKTRGQQVTLSCSPISGHRSVSWYQQTPGQGLQFLFEYFSETQRNKGNFPGRFSGRQFSNSRSEMNVSTLELGDSALYLCASSSQTSSGNTIYFGEGSWLTVV.

The rearrangement joins TRBV7-8 to TRBJ1-5; 10 nucleotides line up with TRBD1. J gave up 3 bases and V 1 base, and 6 bases lay outside the gene matches. Germline V gene data show CDR1 as SGHVS and CDR2 as FQNEAQ. The CDR3 extends over 17 amino acids. CDR3 residues: CASSLETGTGANQPQHF. The CDR3 DNA sequence: TGTGCCAGCAGCTTAGAAACCGGGACAGGGGCCAATCAGCCCCAGCATTTT.

The chain recombines TRBV18 with TRBJ1-4, with 8 bases aligning to TRBD1. V lost 4 bases, J lost 0 bases, and 4 bases stayed unmatched. From germline, CDR1 is KGHSH and CDR2 LQKENI. This CDR3 is 16 amino acids long. This CDR3 is CASSRGQGATNEKLFF. The CDR3 DNA follows: TGTGCCAGCTCACGTGGACAGGGAGCAACTAATGAAAAACTGTTTTTT.

The chain recombines TRBV11-2 with TRBJ1-4; D uncertain. This CDR3 is 15 amino acids long. Trimming stripped 2 bases from V and 5 bases from J, with 12 bases between. CDR1 and CDR2 (germline): SGHAT, FQNNGV. The CDR3 coding sequence is TGTGCCAGCAGCTTAATTTCCCAGGCAAATGAAAAACTGTTTTTT. Protein: CASSLISQANEKLFF.

This chain links TRBV24-1 with TRBJ2-1, with 9 bases aligning to TRBD2. V lost 3 bases, J lost 7 bases, and 9 bases stayed unmatched. The length of the CDR3 is 16 residues. Germline assignment: CDR1 KGHDR and CDR2 SFDVKD. The CDR3 DNA reads TGTGCCACCAGTGATACCACCGGGACTAGCATGAATGAGCAGTTCTTC. This codes for CATSDTTGTSMNEQFF.

V gene TRBV6-5 combines with J gene TRBJ2-5; perhaps TRBD1 as D (6 bases). The CDR3 is 15 amino acids. Germline V gene lookup returns CDR1 MNHEY and CDR2 SVGAGI. Trimming stripped 2 bases from V and 11 bases from J, with 21 bases between. As DNA, the CDR3 is TGTGCCAGCAGTTACAATTCGGGACACCTGGCAGCTCAGTACTTC. This sequence encodes CASSYNSGHLAAQYF.

The chain joins TRBV24-1 to TRBJ1-1; D perhaps matches TRBD1 (6 bases). V dropped 3 bases and J dropped 2 bases, with 12 bases sitting between them. CDR3 length equals 15 residues. The V gene's germline CDR1 is KGHDR and CDR2 SFDVKD. The CDR3 coding sequence is TGTGCCACCAGTGATCCGCGCAGGGGTAACACTGAAGCTTTCTTT. Encoded protein: CATSDPRRGNTEAFF.

The gene calls are TRBV19 and TRBJ1-5; perhaps TRBD1 as D (6 bases). V gave up 2 bases and J gave up 5 bases, with 10 bases separating them. The length of the CDR3 is 14 residues. Germline loops: CDR1 LNHDA, CDR2 SQIVND (reference sequence). The CDR3 DNA is TGTGCCAGTAGTATAAGGGGGGGCCATCAGCCCCAGCATTTT. Amino acids: CASSIRGGHQPQHF. Full variable domain (rest looked up from reference TRBV19 and TRBJ1-5): DGGITQSPKYLFRKEGQNVTLSCEQNLNHDAMYWYRQDPGQGLRLIYYSQIVNDFQKGDIAEGYSVSREKKESFPLTVTSAQKNPTAFYLCASSIRGGHQPQHFGDGTRLSIL.

As concerns this clone: The junction shows a germline mismatch at one end, possibly a read error. V and J are TRBV6-2 or TRBV6-3 and TRBJ1-3, with D unclear. The germline V gene has CDR1 MNHEY and CDR2 SVGEGT. The CDR3 consists of 14 residues. The CDR3 DNA is TGTGCCAGCAGTTATCTAGGCGGTGGAAGCACCATATATTTT. It codes for CASSYLGGGSTIYF.

The genes are TRBV7-9 and TRBJ2-7, with a possible D match to TRBD2 (5 bases). Germline values: CDR1 SEHNR, CDR2 FQNEAQ (reference sequence). The CDR3 spans 15 residues. Trimming left V 4 bases short and J 3 bases short, with 16 bases between. The CDR3: CASSYPGRECYEQYV. The CDR3 DNA sequence: TGTGCCAGCAGCTATCCCGGACGGGAATGCTACGAGCAGTACGTC.

V gene TRBV7-9 combines with J gene TRBJ1-1; maybe TRBD1 (5 bases). Trimming removed 3 bases at V and 0 bases at J, with 8 bases between. In germline, CDR1 is SEHNR, CDR2 FQNEAQ (reference sequence). CDR3 length: 14 amino acids. This CDR3 reads CASSFQGLNTEAFF. The DNA for the CDR3 is TGTGCCAGCAGCTTCCAGGGATTGAACACTGAAGCTTTCTTT.

V usage is TRBV9 and J usage is TRBJ1-4; TRBD1 matches at 11 bases. Germline-derived CDR1 and CDR2 are SGDLS and YYNGEE. The CDR3 runs 14 residues. The V segment lost 4 bases and the J segment 8 bases; nucleotides outside the gene matches: 4. The CDR3 is CASSRGTGGEKLFF. In DNA, the CDR3 is TGTGCCAGCAGCCGGGGGACAGGGGGAGAAAAACTGTTTTTT.

CDR3 coding DNA: TGTGCCAGCAGTTTTACAGGACCATGGGAGACCCAGTACTTC. It encodes CASSFTGPWETQYF. The rearrangement joins TRBV28 to TRBJ2-5; weak D call: TRBD1 (5 bases). There are 14 residues in the CDR3. Germline CDR1 and CDR2: MDHEN and SYDVKM. Trimming left V 3 bases short and J 5 bases short, with 13 bases between.

The J gene is TRBJ1-1, the V gene TRBV24-1, with D hard to call. The CDR3 contains 14 residues. CDR1 is KGHDR and CDR2 is SFDVKD in the germline V gene. V was cut by 10 bases and J by 0 bases, with 14 bases left in between. The CDR3: CATSEGDLNTEAFF. The CDR3 DNA reads TGTGCCACTTCGGAAGGAGACTTGAACACTGAAGCTTTCTTT.

Comment on this clone: At the DNA level, this CDR3 is encoded by other sequences in the same sample as well. The rearrangement uses TRBV15 and TRBJ1-5; D call uncertain. CDR1 and CDR2 from the germline V gene are LNHNV and YYDKDF (reference sequence). V was clipped by 0 bases and J by 4 bases, with 7 bases between them. The CDR3 consists of 14 residues. CDR3 in amino acids: CATSRDRGNQPQHF. The CDR3 bases are TGTGCCACCAGCAGAGATCGCGGGAATCAGCCCCAGCATTTT. Full variable domain (remainder filled in from reference TRBV15 and TRBJ1-5): DAMVIQNPRYQVTQFGKPVTLSCSQTLNHNVMYWYQQKSSQAPKLLFHYYDKDFNNEADTPDNFQSRRPNTSFCFLDIRSPGLGDTAMYLCATSRDRGNQPQHFGDGTRLSIL.

The V and J genes are TRBV27 and TRBJ2-6; perhaps TRBD2 as D (6 bases). V shed 3 bases and J shed 0 bases, with 18 bases lying between them. The CDR3 loop spans 19 amino acids. Germline CDR1 MNHEY, CDR2 SMNVEV (reference sequence). For the CDR3, the DNA is TGTGCCAGCAGTTTCTTTTTACCGGGACTGCTCTCTGGGGCCAACGTCCTGACTTTC. It codes for CASSFFLPGLLSGANVLTF. The whole variable domain, filled in from reference TRBV27 and TRBJ2-6, reads EAQVTQNPRYLITVTGKKLTVTCSQNMNHEYMSWYRQDPGLGLRQIYYSMNVEVTDKGDVPEGYKVSRKEKRNFPLILESPSPNQTSLYFCASSFFLPGLLSGANVLTFGAGSRLTVL.

This rearrangement joins TRBV25-1 to TRBJ2-3, with D unclear. This CDR3 has 11 amino acids. Germline-derived CDR1 and CDR2 are MGHDK and SYGVNS. V lost 5 bases and J 3 bases, leaving 3 bases between the germline ends. The CDR3, as DNA: TGTGCCAGCAGTCTGACAGATACGCAGTATTTT. Amino acids: CASSLTDTQYF. The complete variable domain, with remaining parts taken from reference TRBV25-1 and TRBJ2-3, reads EADIYQTPRYLVIGTGKKITLECSQTMGHDKMYWYQQDPGMELHLIHYSYGVNSTEKGDLSSESTVSRIRTEHFPLTLESARPSHTSQYLCASSLTDTQYFGPGTRLTVL.

The count of this clone is one. This sequence joins TRBV24-1 and TRBJ2-3; tentative D call: TRBD2 (6 bases). Germline lookup yields CDR1 KGHDR and CDR2 SFDVKD. This CDR3 is built from 17 residues. V lost 0 bases to trimming and J lost 0 bases, with 12 bases between them. The CDR3 DNA reads as TGTGCCACCAGTGATTTGGCGTCAGGGACTAGCACAGATACGCAGTATTTT. Amino acid sequence: CATSDLASGTSTDTQYF.

This chain joins TRBV3-1 (or the pseudogene TRBV3-2) and TRBJ1-6; the D is unclear. V was trimmed by 1 base and J by 12 bases, leaving 13 bases between them. There are 14 residues in the CDR3. Germline V gene sequence: CDR1 LGHDT, CDR2 YNNKEL (reference sequence). CDR3 residues: CASSQVRGSIPLHF. Here the CDR3 DNA reads TGTGCCAGCAGCCAAGTACGAGGGAGTATACCCCTCCACTTT.

This chain connects TRBV5-1 to TRBJ2-5; perhaps TRBD2 as D (6 bases). The CDR3 is 15 amino acids. The V end was cut by 3 bases, the J end by 0 bases, with 12 bases between. Germline lookup yields CDR1 SGHRS and CDR2 YFSETQ. CDR3 residues: CASSYLGTYQETQYF. Here the CDR3 DNA reads TGCGCCAGCAGCTATCTCGGGACTTACCAAGAGACCCAGTACTTC.

The table lists this clone with a count of one. This chain connects TRBV7-2 to TRBJ1-2; 8 bases agree with TRBD1. The CDR3 runs 16 residues. Germline-derived CDR1 and CDR2 are SGHTA and FQGNSA. V shed 6 bases, J shed 0 bases, and the junction held 9 bases outside the gene matches. The chain's CDR3 is CASSKGQAGANYGYTF. Written as DNA, the CDR3 is TGTGCCAGCAGTAAGGGACAGGCAGGGGCTAACTATGGCTACACCTTC.

The V call is TRBV18, the J call TRBJ1-1, with D possibly matching TRBD1 (5 bases). V lost 0 bases and J 7 bases, leaving 12 bases between the germline ends. The CDR3 totals 14 residues. Germline CDR1 reads KGHSH; CDR2 reads LQKENI. Here the CDR3 reads CASSPPGASIEAFF. CDR3 bases: TGTGCCAGCTCACCACCAGGGGCTTCAATTGAAGCTTTCTTT.

The chain joins TRBV30 to TRBJ1-3; maybe TRBD1 (5 bases). V was clipped by 3 bases and J by 3 bases, with 12 bases between them. The CDR3 is made up of 14 amino acids. Germline CDR1 and CDR2: GTSNPN and SVGIG (reference sequence). The chain's CDR3 is CAWSGPGGGNTIYF. The DNA for the CDR3 is TGTGCCTGGAGCGGTCCGGGGGGTGGAAACACCATATATTTT.